These 32 T cell receptor beta chains share one sample of origin, sequenced in a study of low-dose radiotherapy and immunotherapy resistance in tumors. TRAV- and TRBV-specific primers, spanning alpha and beta chains, primed first-strand cDNA. Both a constant-region primer and a V-primer adapter served to amplify TCRs across roughly 20 PCR cycles. A single record per CDR3 protein comes from TCRdb applying MiXCR to the reads. The data show roughly 39,000 distinct CDR3 sequences, roughly a third seen once. Time point meaning: before trial treatment. Material: PBMCs, obtained before treatment. These receptor sequences come from a male donor with gallbladder cancer.

The J gene is TRBJ1-5, the V gene TRBV12-3 or TRBV12-4; possible D gene TRBD1, 5 bases. Trimming removed 3 bases at V and 3 bases at J, with 12 bases between. This CDR3 is 15 amino acids long. CDR3 sequence: CASSFHGGTNQPQHF. The CDR3 bases are TGTGCCAGCAGTTTTCATGGAGGGACCAATCAGCCCCAGCATTTT.

This chain connects TRBV5-1 to TRBJ2-2; TRBD1 matches 10 bases. V lost 4 bases, J lost 8 bases, and 5 bases stayed unmatched. This CDR3 has 14 residues. The germline gives CDR1 SGHRS, CDR2 YFSETQ. CDR3 loop: CASSRQGASGELFF. The CDR3 DNA sequence: TGCGCCAGCAGCCGACAGGGGGCTTCGGGGGAGCTGTTTTTT.

This clonotype was counted many times. The genes are TRBV18 and TRBJ2-7; 8 bases line up with TRBD1. V dropped 6 bases and J dropped 0; count of bases not matched to a gene: 7. The CDR3 runs 15 residues. The V gene's germline CDR1 is KGHSH and CDR2 LQKENI. The CDR3 sequence: CASSPTGQASYEQYF. The DNA of the CDR3 is TGTGCCAGCTCGCCGACGGGACAGGCCTCCTACGAGCAGTACTTC.

Comment on this clonotype: The likely explanation is a read error, given a far larger clone one base away. Likely a read error: the CDR3 ends without its conserved phenylalanine or tryptophan. The V and J genes are TRBV6-1 and TRBJ1-5, with TRBD1 matching over 10 bases. The V gene's germline CDR1 is MNHNS and CDR2 SASEGT. V lost 8 bases, J lost 7 bases, and 14 bases stayed unmatched. This CDR3 has 16 amino acids. The CDR3 DNA reads as TGTGCCAGCCAACGACCATGGACAGGGGGATGGCAGCCCCAGCATTAT. It yields the protein CASQRPWTGGWQPQHY.

This clonotype was detected many times. For the CDR3, the DNA is TGCAGTGCTAGAGAGAACTTAGCCAAAAACATTCAGTACTTC. As protein: CSARENLAKNIQYF. V gene TRBV20-1 combines with J gene TRBJ2-4; D call uncertain. The length of the CDR3 is 14 residues. CDR1 DFQATT and CDR2 SNEGSKA come from the germline V gene (reference sequence). V was clipped by 0 bases and J by 0 bases, with 6 bases between them.

This clonotype was seen ten or more times. The V call is TRBV6-2 or TRBV6-3, the J call TRBJ2-7; TRBD2 agrees at 7 bases. With V trimmed by 6 bases and J by 0 bases, 8 bases remained unmatched. Germline V gene lookup returns CDR1 MNHEY and CDR2 SVGEGT. This CDR3 is 15 amino acids long. As DNA, the CDR3 is TGTGCCAGCAGGGTACTAGCGTGGAGCTCCTACGAGCAGTACTTC. It codes for CASRVLAWSSYEQYF.

The gene calls are TRBV19 and TRBJ2-7; maybe TRBD2 (6 bases). The V and J ends lost 5 bases and 3 bases respectively, with 8 bases between them. This CDR3 has 12 residues. CDR1 is LNHDA, CDR2 SQIVND, per germline (reference sequence). The CDR3 protein is CASSPGGYEQYF. DNA of the CDR3: TGTGCCAGTAGTCCCGGGGGCTACGAGCAGTACTTC.

This clonotype appeared many times. V gene TRBV7-6 combines with J gene TRBJ2-7; perhaps TRBD2 as D (5 bases). The CDR3 is 16 amino acids. Germline loops: CDR1 SGHVS, CDR2 FNYEAQ. Trimming removed 5 bases from V and 3 bases from J, with 20 bases in between. Here the CDR3 DNA reads TGTGCCAGCAGCCCCCTCGGCCGGGAAACAATCTACGAGCAGTACTTC. Residues: CASSPLGRETIYEQYF.

There are many counts of this clonotype. The chain recombines TRBV6-6 with TRBJ2-1, with D tentatively TRBD2 (7 bases). There are 15 residues in the CDR3. Looked up from germline, CDR1 is MNHNY and CDR2 is SVGAGI (reference sequence). Trimming took 7 bases from V and 3 from J, leaving 16 bases between them. As DNA, the CDR3 is TGTGCCAGCACCATAGGAGGGGGGGGCTACAATGAGCAGTTCTTC. Its protein is CASTIGGGGYNEQFF.

By its share, this clonotype is medium-sized. The chain carries TRBV6-8 and TRBJ2-3; 11 positions match TRBD2. From germline, CDR1 is MNHGY and CDR2 SAAAGT. V shed 8 bases and J 4 bases; nucleotides not matched to a gene: 5. The CDR3 has 14 residues. The CDR3 region has the DNA TGTGCCAGCGATTTAGCGGGAGGGGCAGATACGCAGTATTTT. Amino acid sequence: CASDLAGGADTQYF.

This clonotype came up many times. The rearrangement uses TRBV20-1 and TRBJ2-7, with D maybe TRBD2 (5 bases). CDR3 length equals 14 residues. Germline loops: CDR1 DFQATT, CDR2 SNEGSKA (reference sequence). Trimming stripped 6 bases from V and 0 bases from J, with 15 bases between. CDR3 sequence: CSASSTSLSYEQYF. CDR3 nucleotide sequence: TGCAGTGCCTCCTCTACTAGTCTCTCCTACGAGCAGTACTTC.

Many counts were recorded for this clonotype. The V call is TRBV28, the J call TRBJ2-7, with D maybe TRBD2 (5 bases). Deletions cut 2 bases from V and 2 bases from J, with 7 bases between. CDR3 length: 13 amino acids. CDR1 and CDR2 from the germline V gene are MDHEN and SYDVKM. The CDR3 is CASSLEGPYEQYF. For the CDR3, the DNA is TGTGCCAGCAGTTTAGAGGGCCCCTACGAGCAGTACTTC.

This clonotype was counted ten times or more. The gene calls are TRBV28 and TRBJ1-1; tentative D call: TRBD1 (5 bases). Germline V gene data show CDR1 as MDHEN and CDR2 as SYDVKM. Trimming shortened V by 5 bases and J by 2 bases, and 15 bases separated the two germline ends. The CDR3 sequence is 15 residues long. The CDR3 bases are TGTGCCAGCAGTCCAGAACAGGACATCAACACTGAAGCTTTCTTT. Translated: CASSPEQDINTEAFF.

This clonotype rates as medium-sized. V gene TRBV28 combines with J gene TRBJ2-3; D gene uncertain. V shed 1 base and J shed 7 bases, with 6 bases lying between them. The germline V gene encodes CDR1 MDHEN and CDR2 SYDVKM. The CDR3 has 12 amino acids. The CDR3 loop is CASSLSGNTQYF. In DNA, the CDR3 is TGTGCCAGCAGTTTATCTGGGAATACGCAGTATTTT.

A note on this clonotype: A read error is likely here: a far larger clone is one base away. The CDR3 is CASSFIGSSYNEQFF. DNA for the CDR3: TGTGCCAGCAGTTTTATCGGCAGCTCCTACAATGAGCAGTTCTTC. J is TRBJ2-7 and V is TRBV28, with D unresolved. The assigned J gene may be wrong: the sequence end matches TRBJ2-1 better. This CDR3 region has 15 residues. Per germline, CDR1 MDHEN and CDR2 SYDVKM.

Ten or more counts support this clonotype. This chain uses TRBV24-1 with TRBJ1-5; 8 bases fit TRBD1. V was pared by 4 bases and J by 7 bases, with 5 bases of the junction left unmatched. Germline CDR1 is KGHDR and CDR2 is SFDVKD. CDR3 length: 14 residues. This CDR3 is CATSEKDRVQPQHF. CDR3 coding DNA: TGTGCCACCAGTGAGAAGGACAGGGTACAGCCCCAGCATTTT.

The chain uses TRBV18 and TRBJ2-1; 8 nucleotides align to TRBD2. The CDR3 covers 14 residues. Germline V CDR1 and CDR2: KGHSH, LQKENI. The trim removed 5 bases at V and 7 bases at J, leaving 7 bases unmatched. CDR3 DNA sequence: TGTGCCAGCTCAGTTCCGGGAGGGGGTAATGAGCAGTTCTTC. It encodes CASSVPGGGNEQFF.

The V and J genes are TRBV15 and TRBJ2-1, with D hard to call. Trimming left V 0 bases short and J 4 bases short, with 10 bases between. The CDR3 totals 15 residues. Looked up from germline, CDR1 is LNHNV and CDR2 is YYDKDF (reference sequence). CDR3 in DNA: TGTGCCACCAGCAGAGATTTTATCTCGTACAATGAGCAGTTCTTC. Translation: CATSRDFISYNEQFF.

In its sample, this clonotype was seen many times. V is TRBV5-6 and J is TRBJ1-1; 9 bases agree with TRBD1. This CDR3 has 16 amino acids. Germline V CDR1 and CDR2: SGHDT, YYEEEE. After removal of 6 bases from V and 5 bases from J, the junction contained 14 bases not matched to a gene. DNA for the CDR3: TGTGCCAGCATCCCAAGCGGGGACAGGGATAATACTGAAGCTTTCTTT. The encoded protein is CASIPSGDRDNTEAFF.

This clonotype was observed at least ten times. CDR3 residues: CTSSPGGPARGNQETQYF. The CDR3, as DNA: TGCACCAGCAGCCCGGGCGGGCCAGCGCGGGGGAACCAAGAGACCCAGTACTTC. The chain combines TRBV1 with TRBJ2-5; the table names TRBD2, a call not compared with the DNA. TRBV1 is a pseudogene. The CDR3 has 18 amino acids.

The chain joins TRBV20-1 to TRBJ2-3, with 8 bases fitting TRBD2. The CDR3 consists of 16 residues. Trimming removed 6 bases from V and 3 bases from J; junction bases left unmatched: 14. Germline V gene sequence: CDR1 DFQATT, CDR2 SNEGSKA (reference sequence). The CDR3: CSAIPVAGGGTDTQYF. The CDR3, as DNA: TGCAGTGCCATCCCGGTTGCGGGGGGCGGGACAGATACGCAGTATTTT.

This clonotype was observed a handful of times. This chain joins TRBV27 and TRBJ2-1; D perhaps matches TRBD1 (5 bases). The V gene lost 6 bases and the J gene lost 7 bases, with 7 bases spanning the gap. CDR3 length: 11 residues. Germline V gene sequence: CDR1 MNHEY, CDR2 SMNVEV (reference sequence). The DNA of the CDR3 is TGTGCCAGCAGGCAGGGTAATGAGCAGTTCTTC. Protein: CASRQGNEQFF.

This clonotype was observed at least ten times. The V call is TRBV5-6, the J call TRBJ1-2, with D unclear. CDR1 SGHDT and CDR2 YYEEEE come from the germline V gene. The CDR3 contains 15 residues. Deletions cut 6 bases from V and 4 bases from J, with 19 bases between. CDR3 DNA: TGTGCCAGCACCCCATCCCCTACAGAAGGCTATGGCTACACCTTC. This sequence encodes CASTPSPTEGYGYTF.

The V call is TRBV10-3, the J call TRBJ2-2; 8 bases are a match to TRBD1. The CDR3 has 19 residues. Germline trimming cut 10 bases from V and 6 bases from J; bases unmatched to any gene: 25. CDR1 and CDR2 (germline): ENHRY, SYGVKD. CDR3 protein: CATGGTTGGAGGAAGELFF. DNA for the CDR3: TGTGCCACCGGAGGAACAACCGGAGGGGCAGGGGGCGCCGCCGGGGAGCTGTTTTTT.

Of note for this clonotype: Possible read error: a much larger clone is one base away. The genes are TRBV11-3 and TRBJ2-1, with 8 bases fitting TRBD1. The CDR3 totals 15 residues. Germline loops: CDR1 SGHNT, CDR2 YENEEA. The CDR3 region is CASSPASGQGNERFF. DNA for the CDR3: TGTGCCAGCAGCCCCGCCAGCGGACAGGGCAATGAGCGGTTCTTC.

Regarding this clonotype: Because the CDR3's place on the DNA is in doubt, the DNA is left out and the CDR3 is given as listed by TCRdb. V usage is TRBV5-1 and J usage is TRBJ2-3; TRBD1 was called by the table and not checked on the DNA. The CDR3 is 23 residues long, counting both termini. In germline, CDR1 is SGHRS, CDR2 YFSETQ. CDR3 sequence: CASSFYICSARGRGGQGTDTQYF.

This clonotype was picked up many times. V usage is TRBV7-7 and J usage is TRBJ2-1; 7 nucleotides line up with TRBD2. The J segment lost 0 bases and the V segment lost 5 bases, leaving 13 bases of the junction unmatched. Germline CDR1 is SSHAT and CDR2 is FNYEAQ (reference sequence). CDR3 length: 18 amino acids. The CDR3 region is CASSKNVWRGSSYNEQFF. For the CDR3, the DNA is TGTGCCAGCAGCAAAAACGTCTGGCGGGGGAGCTCCTACAATGAGCAGTTCTTC.

This clonotype has at least ten counts. The chain is built from TRBV2 and TRBJ2-3, with a possible D match to TRBD1 (5 bases). The CDR3 spans 13 residues. The V and J ends lost 5 bases and 6 bases respectively, with 12 bases between them. Germline CDR1 SNHLY, CDR2 FYNNEI. The CDR3 DNA sequence: TGTGCCAGCAGTCCAGACAGTGGCGATACGCAGTATTTT. Translation: CASSPDSGDTQYF.

The V call is TRBV5-1, the J call TRBJ2-7; D is unclear. The germline V gene has CDR1 SGHRS and CDR2 YFSETQ. Trimming pared 6 bases from V and 0 bases from J, leaving 10 bases between. The length of the CDR3 is 13 residues. As DNA, the CDR3 is TGCGCCAGCAAGGACGTAAACTCCTACGAGCAGTACTTC. Encoded protein: CASKDVNSYEQYF.

This clonotype came up many times. J is TRBJ2-1 and V is TRBV19; TRBD2 matches 9 bases. Germline assignment: CDR1 LNHDA and CDR2 SQIVND (reference sequence). Trimming removed 6 bases from V and 9 bases from J; junction bases left unmatched: 9. The CDR3 totals 14 residues. The CDR3 nucleotides are TGTGCCAGTAGGGCGGGGGGGACCATCTCTGAGCAGTTCTTC. It specifies CASRAGGTISEQFF. The full variable domain, in which reference TRBV19 and TRBJ2-1 provide the parts outside the CDR3, is DGGITQSPKYLFRKEGQNVTLSCEQNLNHDAMYWYRQDPGQGLRLIYYSQIVNDFQKGDIAEGYSVSREKKESFPLTVTSAQKNPTAFYLCASRAGGTISEQFFGPGTRLTVL.

For this clonotype: It differs at one base from a far larger clone, so likely a read error. The chain links TRBV5-1 to TRBJ2-1; 9 bases are shared with TRBD2. Per germline, CDR1 SGHRS and CDR2 YFSETQ. The junction had 7 bases not matched to a gene; V was cut back by 2 bases and J by 10 bases. CDR3 length: 14 amino acids. In nucleotides, the CDR3 is TGCGCCAGCAGCTTTGCGGGGGGGCCCGCCGAGCAGTTCTTC. As protein: CASSFAGGPAEQFF.

This clonotype was found many times. The CDR3 reads CSARDFRGADEKLFF. The CDR3 nucleotides read TGCAGTGCTAGAGATTTCAGGGGGGCGGATGAAAAACTGTTTTTT. J is TRBJ1-4 and V is TRBV20-1, with 7 bases matching TRBD1. The germline V gene has CDR1 DFQATT and CDR2 SNEGSKA (reference sequence). V shed 0 bases, J shed 6 bases, and the junction held 7 bases outside the gene matches. There are 15 residues in the CDR3.